These 11 T cell receptor beta chains share one sample of origin, sequenced in a study of vaccination effects on CD4 cells after COVID-19. These receptors are not linked to any known antigen. Culturing for 10 to 11 days preceded CD4+ T cell isolation. Profiled with immunoSEQ multiplex PCR; TCRdb holds only in-frame clones, not every one. Of roughly 30,000 clones listed, about 71% are singletons. The specimen comprised CD4+ T cells from PBMCs cultured without peptide, sampled before COVID-19 vaccination. The source of these receptors is a human donor who received a COVID-19 vaccine.

J is TRBJ2-5 and V is TRBV9, with TRBD2 matching over 9 bases. This CDR3 is built from 15 residues. CDR1 is SGDLS, CDR2 YYNGEE, per germline. V lost 0 bases, J lost 4 bases, and 4 bases stayed unmatched. The CDR3 is CASSVATTSGETQYF. The DNA of the CDR3 is TGTGCCAGCAGCGTAGCTACGACTAGCGGAGAGACCCAGTACTTC.

The chain carries TRBV7-7 and TRBJ2-2, with D maybe TRBD2 (6 bases). Germline assignment: CDR1 SSHAT and CDR2 FNYEAQ (reference sequence). This CDR3 comprises 13 residues. V lost 5 bases and J 7 bases, leaving 11 bases between the germline ends. In DNA form, the CDR3 reads TGTGCCAGCAGCCACGGGACTGGCGGGGAGCTGTTTTTT. Its protein is CASSHGTGGELFF.

The chain joins TRBV28 to TRBJ2-5; D is unresolved. The CDR3 runs 16 residues. Germline V CDR1 and CDR2: MDHEN, SYDVKM. The V and J ends lost 1 base and 1 base respectively, with 13 bases between them. In DNA, the CDR3 is TGTGCCAGCAGTTTATTAGGGTGGTCGGGCCAAGAGACCCAGTACTTC. Translating it yields CASSLLGWSGQETQYF. Full variable domain (rest looked up from reference TRBV28 and TRBJ2-5): DVKVTQSSRYLVKRTGEKVFLECVQDMDHENMFWYRQDPGLGLRLIYFSYDVKMKEKGDIPEGYSVSREKKERFSLILESASTNQTSMYLCASSLLGWSGQETQYFGPGTRLLVL.

This clone was recorded a few times. This chain uses TRBV5-1 with TRBJ2-5, with 8 bases aligning to TRBD1. Losses at the gene ends were 0 bases for V and 5 bases for J; bases not matched to a gene: 3. CDR3 length: 14 residues. Germline V lookup: CDR1 SGHRS, CDR2 YFSETQ. This chain's CDR3 is CASSLGRTGETQYF. CDR3 bases: TGCGCCAGCAGCTTGGGGAGGACAGGGGAGACCCAGTACTTC. Variable domain in full (rest from reference TRBV5-1 and TRBJ2-5): KAGVTQTPRYLIKTRGQQVTLSCSPISGHRSVSWYQQTPGQGLQFLFEYFSETQRNKGNFPGRFSGRQFSNSRSEMNVSTLELGDSALYLCASSLGRTGETQYFGPGTRLLVL.

The gene calls are TRBV18 and TRBJ1-1; D gene uncertain. This CDR3 region has 13 residues. Germline CDR1 and CDR2: KGHSH and LQKENI. Here the CDR3 reads CAARQDANTEAFF. The DNA of the CDR3 is TGTGCAGCGCGACAAGATGCGAACACTGAAGCTTTCTTT. Together with reference TRBV18 and TRBJ1-1, the CDR3 gives the full variable domain: NAGVMQNPRHLVRRRGQEARLRCSPMKGHSHVYWYRQLPEEGLKFMVYLQKENIIDESGMPKERFSAEFPKEGPSILRIQQVVRGDSAAYFCAARQDANTEAFFGQGTRLTVV.

The chain recombines TRBV28 with TRBJ2-1, with TRBD2 identical over 8 bases. This CDR3 is 15 amino acids long. The trim removed 4 bases at V and 4 bases at J, leaving 6 bases unmatched. Germline CDR1 MDHEN, CDR2 SYDVKM. The chain's CDR3 is CASSSPGGAYNEQFF. CDR3 in DNA: TGTGCCAGCAGTTCCCCGGGAGGGGCGTACAATGAGCAGTTCTTC.

The chain joins TRBV18 to TRBJ2-1; D may be TRBD1 (5 bases). Trimming took 3 bases from V and 6 from J, leaving 18 bases between them. Looked up from germline, CDR1 is KGHSH and CDR2 is LQKENI. The length of the CDR3 is 16 residues. In nucleotides, the CDR3 is TGTGCCAGCTCACCCGTCGCGAGGCTTAGGGGCAATGAGCAGTTCTTC. The encoded protein is CASSPVARLRGNEQFF.

This chain joins TRBV5-1 and TRBJ2-7, with 10 positions matching TRBD2. From germline, CDR1 is SGHRS and CDR2 YFSETQ. CDR3 length equals 14 residues. Trimming removed 2 bases from V and 2 bases from J; junction bases left unmatched: 1. The CDR3 is CASSFLAGAYEQYF. The CDR3 nucleotides read TGCGCCAGCAGCTTCCTAGCGGGGGCCTACGAGCAGTACTTC.

This chain uses TRBV10-3 with TRBJ2-6; perhaps TRBD2 as D (6 bases). This CDR3 is built from 16 residues. Trimming removed 5 bases from V and 3 bases from J, with 14 bases in between. In germline, CDR1 is ENHRY, CDR2 SYGVKD. The CDR3 DNA sequence: TGTGCCATCAGTTCCCGGGGGACCGGTGGGGCCAACGTCCTGACTTTC. Protein: CAISSRGTGGANVLTF.

V usage is TRBV10-1 and J usage is TRBJ2-7; TRBD2 aligns across 11 bases. The trim removed 6 bases at V and 10 bases at J, leaving 11 bases unmatched. The CDR3 length is 14 residues. Germline CDR1 WNHNN, CDR2 SYGVQD (reference sequence). CDR3 residues: CASSASGTSGVQYF. As DNA, the CDR3 is TGCGCCAGCAGCGCGTCCGGGACTAGCGGCGTTCAGTACTTC.

The genes are TRBV2 and TRBJ2-2; maybe TRBD2 (7 bases). In germline, CDR1 is SNHLY, CDR2 FYNNEI. The CDR3 consists of 16 residues. The germline V and J ends were trimmed by 7 bases and 4 bases, with 19 bases remaining between them. CDR3 in amino acids: CASTPYGGAVTGELFF. For the CDR3, the DNA is TGTGCCAGCACTCCCTATGGGGGGGCCGTCACCGGGGAGCTGTTTTTT.